Presented here are 19 T cell receptor beta chains from one specimen sequenced in a study of spatial heterogeneity in lung cancer (dated by TCRdb to between 2018 and 2021). Library method: 5' RACE. Instrument used: NextSeq 500. In TCRdb, the public reads were trimmed at Q25 with fastp and aligned with MiXCR, with productive beta chains retained. Entries that share a CDR3 protein sequence are merged under the most common genes and DNA. This sample has about 6,800 distinct CDR3 sequences in its table, and around an eighth of those were observed once. Around 9.8% of the sample belongs to the ten largest clones. The sample's time point label, decoded: sample taken at primary tumor resection. Their antigen targets remain unknown. Findings and caveats that apply to the study as a whole: The number of expanded intratumoral alpha and beta TCRs correlated with the tumor nonsynonymous mutation count.

The material was lung tumor tissue, obtained at surgery. The receptors originated from a male donor with early-stage non-small cell lung cancer.

This clonotype was found many times. A junction boundary mismatches the germline segment, possibly from a read error. The chain combines TRBV7-7 with TRBJ2-1; D gene unclear. The CDR3 is 13 residues long. Germline V gene sequence: CDR1 SSHAT, CDR2 FNYEAQ (reference sequence). The CDR3 sequence: CASSSGIRNEQFF. DNA of the CDR3: TGTGCTAGCAGCTCCGGAATTCGAAATGAGCAGTTCTTC. Filled out from reference TRBV7-7 and TRBJ2-1, the complete variable domain reads GAGVSQSPRYKVTKRGQDVTLRCDPISSHATLYWYQQALGQGPEFLTYFNYEAQPDKSGLPSDRFSAERPEGSISTLTIQRTEQRDSAMYRCASSSGIRNEQFFGPGTRLTVL.

This clonotype was counted only a few times. The gene calls are TRBV5-1 and TRBJ2-3; 9 bases match TRBD2. V lost 7 bases, J lost 1 base, and 10 bases stayed unmatched. The CDR3 is 16 residues long. CDR1 and CDR2 from the germline V gene are SGHRS and YFSETQ. The CDR3 spells CASGTLSGGGTDTQYF. In nucleotides, the CDR3 is TGCGCCAGCGGGACCCTTAGCGGGGGAGGCACAGATACGCAGTATTTT. The whole variable domain, filled in from reference TRBV5-1 and TRBJ2-3, reads KAGVTQTPRYLIKTRGQQVTLSCSPISGHRSVSWYQQTPGQGLQFLFEYFSETQRNKGNFPGRFSGRQFSNSRSEMNVSTLELGDSALYLCASGTLSGGGTDTQYFGPGTRLTVL.

This clonotype was found many times. The CDR3 nucleotides are TGTGCCAGCAGCTTGGTGCTAGCGGGCAGAAAGTTCTTC. It translates to CASSLVLAGRKFF. The genes are TRBV5-6 and TRBJ2-1; 8 bases align to TRBD2. V shed 0 bases and J 14 bases; nucleotides not matched to a gene: 7. Germline V gives CDR1 SGHDT, CDR2 YYEEEE. This CDR3 has 13 residues.

The chain combines TRBV20-1 with TRBJ2-3; D not certain. CDR1 DFQATT and CDR2 SNEGSKA come from the germline V gene (reference sequence). The CDR3 has 13 amino acids. CDR3 in amino acids: CSLWVQDTDTQYF. The CDR3 DNA is TGCAGCCTGTGGGTTCAGGACACAGATACGCAGTATTTT.

This clonotype is classed as large. The rearrangement links TRBV6-5 to TRBJ1-1; 8 bases are shared with TRBD1. This CDR3 spans 14 amino acids. V lost 2 bases to trimming and J lost 1 base; unmatched junction nucleotides: 0. Germline V lookup: CDR1 MNHEY, CDR2 SVGAGI. The CDR3 region is CASSYGTGNTEAFF. The CDR3 nucleotides are TGTGCCAGCAGTTACGGGACAGGGAACACTGAAGCTTTCTTT.

V and J are TRBV13 and TRBJ1-3; D may be TRBD1 (6 bases). In germline, CDR1 is PRHDT, CDR2 FYEKMQ (reference sequence). V lost 2 bases and J 0 bases, leaving 14 bases between the germline ends. The CDR3 has 17 amino acids. The CDR3 DNA reads as TGTGCCAGCAGCTTAAGGGGGGGACGGATCTCTGGAAACACCATATATTTT. It translates to CASSLRGGRISGNTIYF.

Sample share makes this clonotype medium-sized. This chain uses TRBV24-1 with TRBJ2-3, with D possibly matching TRBD1 (6 bases). The CDR3 totals 13 residues. Germline CDR1 KGHDR, CDR2 SFDVKD. Deletions cut 4 bases from V and 5 bases from J, with 9 bases between. As DNA, the CDR3 is TGTGCCACCAGTGACCTGGACAGAGATACGCAGTATTTT. Residues: CATSDLDRDTQYF.

This chain uses TRBV2 with TRBJ1-2, with D perhaps matching TRBD1 (5 bases). The CDR3 consists of 14 residues. The germline CDR1 and CDR2 sequences are SNHLY and FYNNEI. Deletions cut 6 bases from V and 4 bases from J, with 15 bases between. CDR3 sequence reads: CASSKQGPPYGYTF. The CDR3 coding sequence is TGTGCCAGCAGCAAGCAGGGCCCCCCCTATGGCTACACCTTC.

The J gene is TRBJ1-5, the V gene TRBV5-5; 7 nucleotides agree with TRBD1. In germline, CDR1 is SGHKS, CDR2 YYEKEE (reference sequence). V dropped 0 bases and J dropped 5; count of bases not matched to a gene: 5. This CDR3 contains 15 residues. CDR3 in DNA: TGTGCCAGCAGCTTGGTCGGGGACAGAGATCAGCCCCAGCATTTT. It specifies CASSLVGDRDQPQHF.

This clonotype was found many times. V and J are TRBV28 and TRBJ1-2; TRBD1 agrees at 12 bases. The germline V gene has CDR1 MDHEN and CDR2 SYDVKM. This CDR3 has 13 residues. V was pared by 10 bases and J by 8 bases, with 8 bases of the junction left unmatched. In nucleotides, the CDR3 is TGTGCCACCCCGGGACAGGGGGCCGGAGGCTACACCTTC. Its protein product is CATPGQGAGGYTF.

This clonotype is classed as medium-sized. The chain employs TRBV5-4 and TRBJ2-1; TRBD1 matches 7 bases. The germline V gene encodes CDR1 SGHNT and CDR2 YYREEE (reference sequence). J was trimmed by 5 bases and V by 6 bases; bases with no gene match: 5. This CDR3 has 13 amino acids. In DNA form, the CDR3 reads TGTGCCAGCACCCCGGGACAGAACAATGAGCAGTTCTTC. Amino acids: CASTPGQNNEQFF.

The chain recombines TRBV5-4 with TRBJ2-2; no clear D. Trimming cost V 4 bases and J 3 bases, with 13 bases left between them. The length of the CDR3 is 15 residues. Germline CDR1 SGHNT, CDR2 YYREEE (reference sequence). Here the CDR3 DNA reads TGTGCCAGCAGCCGCGAGAGATGGGACACCGGGGAGCTGTTTTTT. Its protein product is CASSRERWDTGELFF. The complete variable domain, with remaining parts taken from reference TRBV5-4 and TRBJ2-2, reads ETGVTQSPTHLIKTRGQQVTLRCSSQSGHNTVSWYQQALGQGPQFIFQYYREEENGRGNFPPRFSGLQFPNYSSELNVNALELDDSALYLCASSRERWDTGELFFGEGSRLTVL.

This chain links TRBV18 with TRBJ2-1; D is unresolved. The V end lost 0 bases, the J end lost 9 bases, and 12 bases lay between the germline ends. From germline, CDR1 is KGHSH and CDR2 LQKENI. The CDR3 is 14 amino acids. CDR3 coding DNA: TGTGCCAGCTCACCACCTCCCCTCTCTCGTGAGCAGTTCTTC. Translating gives CASSPPPLSREQFF.

The chain joins TRBV20-1 to TRBJ2-3; 8 bases agree with TRBD2. V shed 0 bases, J shed 0 bases, and the junction held 2 bases outside the gene matches. The CDR3 length is 15 residues. CDR1 is DFQATT, CDR2 SNEGSKA, per germline (reference sequence). CDR3 sequence reads: CSARDTGGSTDTQYF. CDR3 DNA sequence: TGCAGTGCTAGAGATACGGGGGGGAGCACAGATACGCAGTATTTT.

This chain joins TRBV7-9 and TRBJ2-7, with 9 bases matching TRBD1. Per the germline V gene, CDR1 is SEHNR and CDR2 is FQNEAQ (reference sequence). Trimming removed 5 bases from V and 6 bases from J; junction bases left unmatched: 8. CDR3 size: 14 residues. The CDR3 loop is CASSTTGGATEQYF. The CDR3 coding sequence is TGTGCCAGCAGCACAACAGGGGGCGCGACCGAGCAGTACTTC.

This clonotype was seen at least ten times. V is TRBV12-5 and J is TRBJ2-1, with 13 positions matching TRBD2. This CDR3 has 18 amino acids. Germline V gene lookup returns CDR1 LGHNT and CDR2 FRNRAP. V lost 5 bases and J lost 6; bases outside the gene matches: 13. CDR3 sequence: CASGPRTSGSVPLNEQFF. CDR3 nucleotide sequence: TGTGCTAGTGGTCCCAGGACTAGCGGGAGTGTTCCCCTCAATGAGCAGTTCTTC.

The sample holds many counts of this clonotype. The rearrangement uses TRBV5-6 and TRBJ1-1; D remains ambiguous. V lost 1 base to trimming and J lost 0 bases, with 4 bases between them. Germline V gene lookup returns CDR1 SGHDT and CDR2 YYEEEE. This CDR3 spans 13 amino acids. CDR3 sequence reads: CASSLFLNTEAFF. The CDR3 DNA reads TGTGCCAGCAGCTTGTTCCTGAACACTGAAGCTTTCTTT.

This clonotype has at least ten counts. The chain couples TRBV6-2 or TRBV6-3 to TRBJ1-2; no definite D call. The CDR3 contains 13 residues. V lost 2 bases to trimming and J lost 7 bases, with 11 bases between them. The germline gives CDR1 MNHEY, CDR2 SVGEGT. The CDR3 DNA reads as TGTGCCAGCAGTTACATCCCACCTCGTGGCTACACCTTC. Translating gives CASSYIPPRGYTF.

This clonotype appeared a few times. The chain is built from TRBV12-3 or TRBV12-4 and TRBJ2-3, with D uncertain. Trimming took 3 bases from V and 4 from J, leaving 11 bases between them. The CDR3 consists of 14 residues. The CDR3 reads CASSLIGKADTQYF. CDR3 coding DNA: TGTGCCAGCAGTTTGATTGGGAAGGCAGATACGCAGTATTTT.